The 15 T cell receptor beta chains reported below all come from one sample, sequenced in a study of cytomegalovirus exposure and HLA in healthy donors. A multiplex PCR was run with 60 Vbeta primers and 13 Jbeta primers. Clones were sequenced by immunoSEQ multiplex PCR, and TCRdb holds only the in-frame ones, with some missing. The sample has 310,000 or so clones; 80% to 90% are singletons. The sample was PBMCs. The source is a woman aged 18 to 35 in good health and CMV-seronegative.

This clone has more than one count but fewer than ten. CDR3 loop: CASSEGLLQETQYF. CDR3 sequence (DNA): TGTGCCAGCAGTGAGGGACTTCTACAAGAGACCCAGTACTTC. V and J are TRBV25-1 and TRBJ2-5; tentative D call: TRBD2 (6 bases). Looked up from germline, CDR1 is MGHDK and CDR2 is SYGVNS. With 3 bases removed from V and 2 bases from J, the gap between germline ends came to 10 bases. The CDR3 sequence is 14 residues long.

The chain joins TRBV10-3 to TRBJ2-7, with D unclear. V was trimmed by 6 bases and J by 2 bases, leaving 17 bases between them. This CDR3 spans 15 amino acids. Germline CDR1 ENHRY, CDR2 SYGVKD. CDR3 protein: CAISATPEITYEQYF. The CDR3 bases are TGTGCCATCAGCGCCACACCTGAAATCACCTACGAGCAGTACTTC.

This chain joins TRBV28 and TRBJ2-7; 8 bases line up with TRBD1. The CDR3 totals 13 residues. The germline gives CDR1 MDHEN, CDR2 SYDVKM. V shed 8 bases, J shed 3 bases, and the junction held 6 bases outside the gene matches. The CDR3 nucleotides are TGTGCCAGCTCACAGGGGGGAATCTACGAGCAGTACTTC. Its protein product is CASSQGGIYEQYF. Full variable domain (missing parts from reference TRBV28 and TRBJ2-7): DVKVTQSSRYLVKRTGEKVFLECVQDMDHENMFWYRQDPGLGLRLIYFSYDVKMKEKGDIPEGYSVSREKKERFSLILESASTNQTSMYLCASSQGGIYEQYFGPGTRLTVT.

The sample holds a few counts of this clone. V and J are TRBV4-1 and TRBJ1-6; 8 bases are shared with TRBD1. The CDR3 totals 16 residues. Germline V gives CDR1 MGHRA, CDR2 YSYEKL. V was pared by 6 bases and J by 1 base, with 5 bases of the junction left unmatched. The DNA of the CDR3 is TGCGCCAGCAGTCAACAGGGGGAGTCCTATAATTCACCCCTCCACTTT. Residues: CASSQQGESYNSPLHF.

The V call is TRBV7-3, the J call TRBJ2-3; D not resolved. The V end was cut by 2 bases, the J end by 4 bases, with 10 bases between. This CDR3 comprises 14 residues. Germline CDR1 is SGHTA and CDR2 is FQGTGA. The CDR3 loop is CASSLSARSDTQYF. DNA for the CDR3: TGTGCCAGCAGCTTATCCGCCAGGTCAGATACGCAGTATTTT. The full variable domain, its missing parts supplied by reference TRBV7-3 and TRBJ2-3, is GAGVSQTPSNKVTEKGKYVELRCDPISGHTALYWYRQSLGQGPEFLIYFQGTGAADDSGLPNDRFFAVRPEGSVSTLKIQRTERGDSAVYLCASSLSARSDTQYFGPGTRLTVL.

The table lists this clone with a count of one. For the CDR3, the DNA is TGTGCCAGCAGGCTGCGAACTAGCGGGGGTCGCGTGGGCACAGATACGCAGTATTTT. Protein: CASRLRTSGGRVGTDTQYF. The chain couples TRBV7-9 to TRBJ2-3; 11 bases line up with TRBD2. The germline gives CDR1 SEHNR, CDR2 FQNEAQ (reference sequence). This CDR3 comprises 19 residues. V gave up 6 bases and J gave up 1 base; unmatched junction bases: 15.

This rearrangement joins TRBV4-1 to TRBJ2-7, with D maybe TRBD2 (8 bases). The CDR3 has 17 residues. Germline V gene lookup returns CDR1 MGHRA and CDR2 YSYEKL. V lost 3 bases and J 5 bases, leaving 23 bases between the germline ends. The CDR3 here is CASSHPLSGGGRNEQYF. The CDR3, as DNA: TGCGCCAGCAGCCACCCCCTTTCGGGAGGGGGCCGCAACGAGCAGTACTTC.

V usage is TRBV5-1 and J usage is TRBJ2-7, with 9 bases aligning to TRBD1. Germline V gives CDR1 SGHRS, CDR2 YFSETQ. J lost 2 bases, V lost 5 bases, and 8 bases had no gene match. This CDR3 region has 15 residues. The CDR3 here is CASSIAGTGTYEQYF. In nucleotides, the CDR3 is TGCGCCAGCAGTATCGCCGGGACAGGGACCTACGAGCAGTACTTC.

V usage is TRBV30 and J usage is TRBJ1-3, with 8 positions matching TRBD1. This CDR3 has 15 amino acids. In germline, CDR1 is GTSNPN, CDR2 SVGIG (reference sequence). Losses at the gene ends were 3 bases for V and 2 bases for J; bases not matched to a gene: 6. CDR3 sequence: CAWRSQQGAGNTIYF. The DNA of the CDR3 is TGTGCCTGGAGGAGCCAACAGGGGGCTGGAAACACCATATATTTT.

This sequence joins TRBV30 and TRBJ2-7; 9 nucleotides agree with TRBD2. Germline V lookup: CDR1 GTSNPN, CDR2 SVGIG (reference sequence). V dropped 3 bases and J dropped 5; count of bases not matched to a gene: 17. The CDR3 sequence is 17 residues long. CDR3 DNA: TGTGCCTGGAGCCCCTTTATCGAGTTGCGGGGGGGCCACGAGCAGTACTTC. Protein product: CAWSPFIELRGGHEQYF. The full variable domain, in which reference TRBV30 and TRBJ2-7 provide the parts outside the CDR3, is SQTIHQWPATLVQPVGSPLSLECTVEGTSNPNLYWYRQAAGRGLQLLFYSVGIGQISSEVPQNLSASRPQDRQFILSSKKLLLSDSGFYLCAWSPFIELRGGHEQYFGPGTRLTVT.

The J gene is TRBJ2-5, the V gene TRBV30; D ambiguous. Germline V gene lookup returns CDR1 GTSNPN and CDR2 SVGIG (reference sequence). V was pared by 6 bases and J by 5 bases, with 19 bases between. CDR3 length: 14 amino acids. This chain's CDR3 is CACRPISLTETQYF. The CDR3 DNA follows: TGTGCCTGCAGACCGATTAGCCTTACGGAGACCCAGTACTTC.

This CDR3 is CASSLSERNTEAFF. For the CDR3, the DNA is TGTGCCAGCAGTTTAAGCGAGAGGAACACTGAAGCTTTCTTT. The chain has TRBV27 and TRBJ1-1; no clear D. The V end was cut by 2 bases, the J end by 1 base, with 8 bases between. The germline V gene encodes CDR1 MNHEY and CDR2 SMNVEV (reference sequence). This CDR3 has 14 residues.

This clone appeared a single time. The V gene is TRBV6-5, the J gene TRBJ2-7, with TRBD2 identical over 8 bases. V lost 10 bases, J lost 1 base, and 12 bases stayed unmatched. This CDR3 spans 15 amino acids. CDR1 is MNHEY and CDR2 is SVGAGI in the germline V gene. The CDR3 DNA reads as TGTGCCACCAAGGAAGCACTAGCGGTGTCCTACGAGCAGTACTTC. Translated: CATKEALAVSYEQYF.

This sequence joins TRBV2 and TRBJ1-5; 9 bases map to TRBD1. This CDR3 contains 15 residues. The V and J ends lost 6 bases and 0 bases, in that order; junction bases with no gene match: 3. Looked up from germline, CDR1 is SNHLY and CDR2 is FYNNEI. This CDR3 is CASSGTGTSNQPQHF. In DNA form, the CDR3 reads TGTGCCAGCAGCGGGACAGGGACTAGCAATCAGCCCCAGCATTTT. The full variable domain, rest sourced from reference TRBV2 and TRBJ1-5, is EPEVTQTPSHQVTQMGQEVILRCVPISNHLYFYWYRQILGQKVEFLVSFYNNEISEKSEIFDDQFSVERPDGSNFTLKIRSTKLEDSAMYFCASSGTGTSNQPQHFGDGTRLSIL.

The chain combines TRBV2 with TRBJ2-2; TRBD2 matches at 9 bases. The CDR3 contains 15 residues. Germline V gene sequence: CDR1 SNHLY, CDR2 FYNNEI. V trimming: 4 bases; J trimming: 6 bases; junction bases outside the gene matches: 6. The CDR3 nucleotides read TGTGCCAGCAGTGCCGGACTAGCGAGGGCCGGGGAGCTGTTTTTT. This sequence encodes CASSAGLARAGELFF. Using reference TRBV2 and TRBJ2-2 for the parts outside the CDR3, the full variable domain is EPEVTQTPSHQVTQMGQEVILRCVPISNHLYFYWYRQILGQKVEFLVSFYNNEISEKSEIFDDQFSVERPDGSNFTLKIRSTKLEDSAMYFCASSAGLARAGELFFGEGSRLTVL.